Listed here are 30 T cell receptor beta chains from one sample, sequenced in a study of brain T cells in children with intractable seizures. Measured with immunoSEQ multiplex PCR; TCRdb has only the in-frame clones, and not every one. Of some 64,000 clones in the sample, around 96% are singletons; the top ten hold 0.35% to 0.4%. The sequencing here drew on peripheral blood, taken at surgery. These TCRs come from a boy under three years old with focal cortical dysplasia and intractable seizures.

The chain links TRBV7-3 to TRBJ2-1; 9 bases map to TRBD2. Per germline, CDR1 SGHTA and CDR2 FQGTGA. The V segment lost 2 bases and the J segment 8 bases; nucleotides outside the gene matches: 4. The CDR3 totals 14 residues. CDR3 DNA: TGTGCCAGCAGCTTACAAGCGGGAGGAGATGAGCAGTTCTTC. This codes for CASSLQAGGDEQFF.

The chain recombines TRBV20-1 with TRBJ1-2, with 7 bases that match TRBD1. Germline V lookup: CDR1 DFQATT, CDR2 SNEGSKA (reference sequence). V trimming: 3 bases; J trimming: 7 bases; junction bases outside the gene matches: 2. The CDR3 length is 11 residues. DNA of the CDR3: TGCAGTGCTAGGGACAGGTTTGGCTACACCTTC. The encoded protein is CSARDRFGYTF.

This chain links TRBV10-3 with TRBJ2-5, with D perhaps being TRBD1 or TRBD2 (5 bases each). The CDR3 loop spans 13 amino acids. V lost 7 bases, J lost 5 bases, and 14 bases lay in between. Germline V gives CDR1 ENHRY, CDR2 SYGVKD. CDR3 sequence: CAINRGSGETQYF. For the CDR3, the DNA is TGTGCCATCAATCGAGGGTCAGGGGAGACCCAGTACTTC.

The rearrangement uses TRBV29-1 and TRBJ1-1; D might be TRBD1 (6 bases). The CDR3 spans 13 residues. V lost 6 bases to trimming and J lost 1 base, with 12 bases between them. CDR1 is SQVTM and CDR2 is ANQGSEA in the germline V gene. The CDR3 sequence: CSVAGQRNTEAFF. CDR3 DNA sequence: TGCAGCGTAGCCGGACAGCGGAACACTGAAGCTTTCTTT.

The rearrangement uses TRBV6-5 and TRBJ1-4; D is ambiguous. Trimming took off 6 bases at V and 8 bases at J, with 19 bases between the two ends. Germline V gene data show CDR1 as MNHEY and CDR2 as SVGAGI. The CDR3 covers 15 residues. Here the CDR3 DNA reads TGTGCCAGCAGGGGCCGATTAAGGTCGACGGAAAAACTGTTTTTT. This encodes CASRGRLRSTEKLFF.

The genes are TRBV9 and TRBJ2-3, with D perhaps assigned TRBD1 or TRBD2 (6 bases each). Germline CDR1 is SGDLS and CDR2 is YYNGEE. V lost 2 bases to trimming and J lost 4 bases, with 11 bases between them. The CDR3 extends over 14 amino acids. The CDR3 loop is CASSVTRGADTQYF. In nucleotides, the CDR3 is TGTGCCAGCAGCGTGACGAGGGGGGCAGATACGCAGTATTTT.

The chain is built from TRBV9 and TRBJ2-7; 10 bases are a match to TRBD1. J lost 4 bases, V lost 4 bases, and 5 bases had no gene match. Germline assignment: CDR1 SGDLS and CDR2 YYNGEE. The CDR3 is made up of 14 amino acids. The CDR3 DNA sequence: TGTGCCAGCAGCCCCGGGACAGGGGTATACGAGCAGTACTTC. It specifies CASSPGTGVYEQYF.

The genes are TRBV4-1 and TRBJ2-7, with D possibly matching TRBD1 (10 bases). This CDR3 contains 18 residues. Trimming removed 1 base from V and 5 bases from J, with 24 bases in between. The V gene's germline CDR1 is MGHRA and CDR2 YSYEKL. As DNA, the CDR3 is TGCGCCAGCAGCCAAGTCGCGGGGGGGACAGGGGTATCCAACGAGCAGTACTTC. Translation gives CASSQVAGGTGVSNEQYF.

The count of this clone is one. CDR3 loop: CASSFLNTEAFF. The CDR3 DNA reads as TGTGCCAGCAGCTTTTTGAACACTGAAGCTTTCTTT. The chain recombines TRBV7-9 with TRBJ1-1; D remains unclear. V lost 3 bases and J 0 bases, leaving 2 bases between the germline ends. The CDR3 contains 12 residues. The germline gives CDR1 SEHNR, CDR2 FQNEAQ (reference sequence).

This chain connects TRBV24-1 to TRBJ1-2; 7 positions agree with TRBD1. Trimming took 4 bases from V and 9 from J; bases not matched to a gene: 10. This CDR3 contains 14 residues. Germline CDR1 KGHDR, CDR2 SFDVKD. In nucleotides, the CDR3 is TGTGCCACCAGTGACTGGGACAGTGATGATAGCTACACCTTC. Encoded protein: CATSDWDSDDSYTF.

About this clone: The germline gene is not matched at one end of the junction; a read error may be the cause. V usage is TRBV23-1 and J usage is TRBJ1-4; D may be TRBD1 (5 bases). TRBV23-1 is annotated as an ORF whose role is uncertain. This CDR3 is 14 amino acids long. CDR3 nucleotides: TGCGCCAGCACGTCACGCCCGGGGCCGGACTTCCCCATTTTT. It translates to CASTSRPGPDFPIF.

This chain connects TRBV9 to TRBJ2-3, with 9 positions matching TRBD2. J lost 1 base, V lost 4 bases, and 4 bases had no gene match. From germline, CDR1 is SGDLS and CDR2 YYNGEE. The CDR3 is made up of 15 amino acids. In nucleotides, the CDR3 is TGTGCCAGCAGCCCAAGACTAGCGGGCACAGATACGCAGTATTTT. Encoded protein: CASSPRLAGTDTQYF.

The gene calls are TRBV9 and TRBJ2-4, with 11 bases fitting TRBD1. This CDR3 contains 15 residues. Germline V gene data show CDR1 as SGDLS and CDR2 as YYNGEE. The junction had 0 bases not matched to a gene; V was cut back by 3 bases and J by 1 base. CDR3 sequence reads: CASSGTGGAKNIQYF. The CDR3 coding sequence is TGTGCCAGCAGCGGGACAGGGGGCGCCAAAAACATTCAGTACTTC.

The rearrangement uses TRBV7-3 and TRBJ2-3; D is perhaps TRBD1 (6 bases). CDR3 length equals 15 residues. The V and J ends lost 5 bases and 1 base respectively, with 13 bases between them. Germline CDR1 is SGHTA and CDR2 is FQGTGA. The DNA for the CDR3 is TGTGCCAGCAGCCAAGGGACAACGGGCACAGATACGCAGTATTTT. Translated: CASSQGTTGTDTQYF.

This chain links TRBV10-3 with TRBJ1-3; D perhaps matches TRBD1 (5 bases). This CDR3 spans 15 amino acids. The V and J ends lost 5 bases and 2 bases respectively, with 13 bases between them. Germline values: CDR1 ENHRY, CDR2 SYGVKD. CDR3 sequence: CAISWDELPGNTIYF. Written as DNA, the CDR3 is TGTGCCATCAGTTGGGACGAGCTCCCTGGAAACACCATATATTTT.

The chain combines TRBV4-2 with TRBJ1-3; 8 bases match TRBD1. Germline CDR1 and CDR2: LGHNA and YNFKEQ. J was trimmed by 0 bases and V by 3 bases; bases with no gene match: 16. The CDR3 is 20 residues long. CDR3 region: CASSQTLGETGVNSGNTIYF. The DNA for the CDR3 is TGTGCCAGCAGCCAGACCCTAGGGGAGACAGGGGTCAACTCTGGAAACACCATATATTTT.

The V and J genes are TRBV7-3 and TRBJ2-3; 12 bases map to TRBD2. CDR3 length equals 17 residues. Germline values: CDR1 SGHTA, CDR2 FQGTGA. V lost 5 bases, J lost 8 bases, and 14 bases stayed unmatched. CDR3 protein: CASSPTLAGGPHGTQYF. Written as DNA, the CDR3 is TGTGCCAGCAGCCCGACACTAGCGGGAGGCCCGCATGGTACGCAGTATTTT.

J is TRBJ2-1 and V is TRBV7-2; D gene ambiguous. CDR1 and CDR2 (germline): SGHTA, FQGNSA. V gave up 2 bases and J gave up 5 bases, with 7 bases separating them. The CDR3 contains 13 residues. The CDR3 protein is CASSLTNHNEQFF. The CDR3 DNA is TGTGCCAGCAGCTTAACCAACCACAATGAGCAGTTCTTC. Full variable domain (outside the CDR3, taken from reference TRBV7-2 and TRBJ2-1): GAGVSQSPSNKVTEKGKDVELRCDPISGHTALYWYRQSLGQGLEFLIYFQGNSAPDKSGLPSDRFSAERTGGSVSTLTIQRTQQEDSAVYLCASSLTNHNEQFFGPGTRLTVL.

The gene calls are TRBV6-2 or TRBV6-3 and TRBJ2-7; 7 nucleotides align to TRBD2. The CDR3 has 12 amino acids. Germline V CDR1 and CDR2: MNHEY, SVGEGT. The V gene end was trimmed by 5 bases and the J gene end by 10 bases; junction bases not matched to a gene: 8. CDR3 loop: CASSPQTSIQYF. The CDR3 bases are TGTGCCAGCAGTCCCCAGACTAGCATCCAGTACTTC.

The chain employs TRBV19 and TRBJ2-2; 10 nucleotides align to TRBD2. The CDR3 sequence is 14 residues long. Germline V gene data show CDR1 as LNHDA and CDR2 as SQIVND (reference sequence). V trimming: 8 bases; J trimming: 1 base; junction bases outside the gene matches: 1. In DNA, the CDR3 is TGTGCCAGTCGGACTAGCGGGAACACCGGGGAGCTGTTTTTT. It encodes CASRTSGNTGELFF.

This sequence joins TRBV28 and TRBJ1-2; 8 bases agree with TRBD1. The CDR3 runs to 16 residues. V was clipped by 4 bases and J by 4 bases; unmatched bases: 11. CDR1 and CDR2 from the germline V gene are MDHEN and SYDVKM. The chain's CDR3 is CASSSSRDRFGYGYTF. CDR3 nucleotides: TGTGCCAGCAGTTCGTCCCGGGACAGGTTCGGCTATGGCTACACCTTC.

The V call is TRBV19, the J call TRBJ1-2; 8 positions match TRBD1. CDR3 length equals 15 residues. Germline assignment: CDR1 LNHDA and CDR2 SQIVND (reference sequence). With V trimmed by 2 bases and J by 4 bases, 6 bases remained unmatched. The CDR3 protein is CASSIPGQGVYGYTF. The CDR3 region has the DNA TGTGCCAGTAGTATACCCGGACAGGGCGTCTATGGCTACACCTTC.

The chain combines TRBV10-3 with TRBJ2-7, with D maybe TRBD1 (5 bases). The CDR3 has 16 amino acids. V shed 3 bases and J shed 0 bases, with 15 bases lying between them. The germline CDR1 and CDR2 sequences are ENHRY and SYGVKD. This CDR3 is CAISDQAGPSSYEQYF. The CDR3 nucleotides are TGTGCCATCAGTGATCAGGCAGGGCCGAGCTCCTACGAGCAGTACTTC.

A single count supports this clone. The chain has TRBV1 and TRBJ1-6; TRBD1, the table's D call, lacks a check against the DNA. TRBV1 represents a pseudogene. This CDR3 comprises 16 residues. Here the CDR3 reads CTSSLIRTDFWSPLHF. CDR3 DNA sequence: TGCACCAGCAGCCTAATAAGGACAGACTTTTGGTCACCCCTCCACTTT.

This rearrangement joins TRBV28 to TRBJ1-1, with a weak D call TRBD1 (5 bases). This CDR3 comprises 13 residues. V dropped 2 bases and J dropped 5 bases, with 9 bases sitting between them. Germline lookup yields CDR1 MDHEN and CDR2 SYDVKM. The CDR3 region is CASSLRGGTEAFF. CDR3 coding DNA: TGTGCCAGCAGTTTACGGGGGGGAACTGAAGCTTTCTTT. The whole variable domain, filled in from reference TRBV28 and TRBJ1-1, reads DVKVTQSSRYLVKRTGEKVFLECVQDMDHENMFWYRQDPGLGLRLIYFSYDVKMKEKGDIPEGYSVSREKKERFSLILESASTNQTSMYLCASSLRGGTEAFFGQGTRLTVV.

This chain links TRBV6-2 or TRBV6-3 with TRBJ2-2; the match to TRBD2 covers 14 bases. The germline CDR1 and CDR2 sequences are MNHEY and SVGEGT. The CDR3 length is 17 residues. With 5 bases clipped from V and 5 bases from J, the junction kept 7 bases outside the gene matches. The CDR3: CASSKGLAGVGTGELFF. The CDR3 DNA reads TGTGCCAGCAGTAAGGGACTAGCGGGAGTGGGTACCGGGGAGCTGTTTTTT.

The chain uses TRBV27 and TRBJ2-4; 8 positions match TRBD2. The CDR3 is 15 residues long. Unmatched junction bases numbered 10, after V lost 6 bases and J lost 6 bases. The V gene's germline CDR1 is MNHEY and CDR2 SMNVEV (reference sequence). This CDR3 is CASRTSAGAINIQYF. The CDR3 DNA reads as TGTGCCAGCAGAACCTCAGCGGGGGCAATAAACATTCAGTACTTC.

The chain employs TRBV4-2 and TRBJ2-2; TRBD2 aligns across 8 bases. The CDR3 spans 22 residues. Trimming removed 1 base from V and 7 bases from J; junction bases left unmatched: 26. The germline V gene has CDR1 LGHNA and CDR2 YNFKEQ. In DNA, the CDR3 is TGTGCCAGCAGCCAAGGAGGGGCGACTAGCCTGAAACAGCGGGAGTGGGGCGGGGAGCTGTTTTTT. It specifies CASSQGGATSLKQREWGGELFF.

CDR3 protein: CASSLDASGAETQYF. The CDR3 DNA reads as TGCGCCAGCAGCTTGGATGCTAGCGGGGCGGAGACCCAGTACTTC. The chain has TRBV5-1 and TRBJ2-5; the match to TRBD2 covers 9 bases. Trimming cost V 0 bases and J 5 bases; bases outside gene matches: 5. The CDR3 sequence is 15 residues long. CDR1 and CDR2 (germline): SGHRS, YFSETQ.

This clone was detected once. In DNA, the CDR3 is TGTGCCAGCAGCCCAGGGGCCAACGTCCTGACTTTC. It translates to CASSPGANVLTF. V gene TRBV11-2 combines with J gene TRBJ2-6; D is undetermined. Germline lookup yields CDR1 SGHAT and CDR2 FQNNGV. Trimming took off 5 bases at V and 4 bases at J, with 3 bases between the two ends. This CDR3 has 12 amino acids. Variable domain in full (rest from reference TRBV11-2 and TRBJ2-6): EAGVAQSPRYKIIEKRQSVAFWCNPISGHATLYWYQQILGQGPKLLIQFQNNGVVDDSQLPKDRFSAERLKGVDSTLKIQPAKLEDSAVYLCASSPGANVLTFGAGSRLTVL.